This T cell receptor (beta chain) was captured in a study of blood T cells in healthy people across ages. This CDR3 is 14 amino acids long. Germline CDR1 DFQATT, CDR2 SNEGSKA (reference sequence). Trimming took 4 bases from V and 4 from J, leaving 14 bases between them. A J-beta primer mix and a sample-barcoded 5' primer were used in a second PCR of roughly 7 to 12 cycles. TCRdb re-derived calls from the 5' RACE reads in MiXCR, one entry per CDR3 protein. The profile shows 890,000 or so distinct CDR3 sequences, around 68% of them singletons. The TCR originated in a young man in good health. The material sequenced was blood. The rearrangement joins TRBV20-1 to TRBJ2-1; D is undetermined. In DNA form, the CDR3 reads TGCAGTGCTAACTTAGGGTCGGGTTACAATGAGCAGTTCTTC. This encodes CSANLGSGYNEQFF.